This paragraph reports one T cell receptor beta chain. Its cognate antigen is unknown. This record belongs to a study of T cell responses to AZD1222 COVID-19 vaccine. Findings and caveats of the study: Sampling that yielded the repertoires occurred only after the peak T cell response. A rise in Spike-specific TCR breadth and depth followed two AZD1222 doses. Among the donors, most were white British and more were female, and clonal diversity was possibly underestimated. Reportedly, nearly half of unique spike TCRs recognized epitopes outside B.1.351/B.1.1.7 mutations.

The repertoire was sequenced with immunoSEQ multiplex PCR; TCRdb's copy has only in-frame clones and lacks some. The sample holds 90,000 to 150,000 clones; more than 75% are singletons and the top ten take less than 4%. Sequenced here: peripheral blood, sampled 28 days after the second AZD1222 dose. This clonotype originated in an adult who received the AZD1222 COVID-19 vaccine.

The chain's CDR3 is CASSPRVDTQYF. The CDR3 DNA sequence: TGTGCCAGCAGTCCCCGGGTGGATACGCAGTATTTT. The gene calls are TRBV28 and TRBJ2-3; no clear D gene. CDR1 MDHEN and CDR2 SYDVKM come from the germline V gene. This CDR3 spans 12 amino acids. Trimming took 5 bases from V and 6 from J, leaving 9 bases between them.